A single sample gave rise to the 26 T cell receptor beta chains below, sequenced in a study of T cell repertoires in cytomegalovirus infection. No cognate antigen is known for these TCRs. TCRdb called the reads again in MiXCR, with one record for every CDR3 protein. The sample includes about 570,000 distinct CDR3 sequences, almost 40% of them seen just once. The sample in question was cultured PBMCs, obtained from culture after CMV antigen stimulation. All receptors derive from a human donor in good health (CMV status not recorded). Some clones in this sample may be carry-over from other donors' samples.

J is TRBJ2-1 and V is TRBV20-1; D gene unclear. Between the trimmed V and J ends, which lost 5 bases and 9 bases, there was a span of 14 bases. This CDR3 is 12 amino acids long. The V gene's germline CDR1 is DFQATT and CDR2 SNEGSKA (reference sequence). In DNA form, the CDR3 reads TGCAGTGCTGGACCACGGGCGCTTGAGCAGTTCTTC. Encoded protein: CSAGPRALEQFF.

The CDR3 is CASSPMSETQYF. In nucleotides, the CDR3 is TGTGCCAGCAGTCCCATGAGTGAGACCCAGTACTTC. The chain employs TRBV6-8 and TRBJ2-5; D is undetermined. In germline, CDR1 is MNHGY, CDR2 SAAAGT. The CDR3 length is 12 residues. Trimming shortened V by 5 bases and J by 5 bases, and 9 bases separated the two germline ends.

The gene calls are TRBV10-3 and TRBJ2-1, with 12 bases that match TRBD2. V lost 10 bases and J lost 1; bases outside the gene matches: 11. Germline CDR1 ENHRY, CDR2 SYGVKD. The CDR3 has 17 amino acids. The chain's CDR3 is CATRLAGARESYNEQFF. The DNA for the CDR3 is TGTGCCACCCGACTAGCGGGAGCGAGGGAATCCTACAATGAGCAGTTCTTC.

This clonotype was detected only a few times. This sequence joins TRBV20-1 and TRBJ2-5; tentative D call: TRBD1 (6 bases). Trimming cost V 4 bases and J 1 base, with 13 bases left between them. In germline, CDR1 is DFQATT, CDR2 SNEGSKA (reference sequence). There are 14 residues in the CDR3. CDR3 region: CSATRQAVQETQYF. Here the CDR3 DNA reads TGCAGTGCTACCCGACAGGCTGTCCAAGAGACCCAGTACTTC.

The chain is built from TRBV3-1 and TRBJ1-1; 8 nucleotides agree with TRBD1. CDR3 length equals 14 residues. V was clipped by 0 bases and J by 9 bases; unmatched bases: 6. Per germline, CDR1 LGHDT and CDR2 YNNKEL (reference sequence). This chain's CDR3 is CASSQDDRGGKAFF. CDR3 nucleotide sequence: TGTGCCAGCAGCCAAGATGACAGGGGCGGAAAAGCTTTCTTT.

This clonotype was found a few times. The rearrangement links TRBV6-2 or TRBV6-3 to TRBJ2-1; 8 bases are shared with TRBD2. The CDR3 covers 15 residues. The trim removed 8 bases at V and 0 bases at J, leaving 6 bases unmatched. CDR1 is MNHEY and CDR2 is SVGEGT in the germline V gene. This CDR3 is CASCRGGSSYNEQFF. Written as DNA, the CDR3 is TGTGCCAGCTGTCGGGGGGGTAGCTCCTACAATGAGCAGTTCTTC.

The chain joins TRBV5-6 to TRBJ2-1; no clear D. Germline V gene lookup returns CDR1 SGHDT and CDR2 YYEEEE. Trimming cost V 0 bases and J 6 bases, with 13 bases left between them. This CDR3 contains 15 residues. The CDR3 spells CASSLGFGGVNEQFF. In DNA form, the CDR3 reads TGTGCCAGCAGCTTGGGGTTCGGTGGAGTCAATGAGCAGTTCTTC.

The J gene is TRBJ2-7, the V gene TRBV12-3 or TRBV12-4; possible D gene TRBD2, 6 bases. There are 16 residues in the CDR3. Deletions cut 1 base from V and 0 bases from J, with 13 bases between. CDR3 bases: TGTGCCAGCAGTTTAGGGGGCGGGGCCACCTCCTACGAGCAGTACTTC. Amino acid sequence: CASSLGGGATSYEQYF.

This clonotype was counted only a few times. The chain recombines TRBV18 with TRBJ2-7; 9 bases line up with TRBD1. CDR3 length: 14 residues. CDR1 is KGHSH, CDR2 LQKENI, per germline. Trimming removed 3 bases from V and 5 bases from J; junction bases left unmatched: 5. Here the CDR3 reads CASSPGQGLDEQYF. The CDR3 DNA sequence: TGTGCCAGCTCACCGGGACAGGGACTGGACGAGCAGTACTTC.

The chain is built from TRBV2 and TRBJ1-1; no clear D gene. The germline gives CDR1 SNHLY, CDR2 FYNNEI. Trimming stripped 11 bases from V and 1 base from J, with 14 bases between. The length of the CDR3 is 13 residues. The CDR3 bases are TGTGCCGCCGGTCGAAGGGCGAACACTGAAGCTTTCTTT. Protein: CAAGRRANTEAFF.

The chain has TRBV7-9 and TRBJ1-1, with 7 bases identical to TRBD1. V was pared by 3 bases and J by 4 bases, with 8 bases of the junction left unmatched. The CDR3 covers 15 residues. CDR1 is SEHNR, CDR2 FQNEAQ, per germline (reference sequence). In DNA, the CDR3 is TGTGCCAGCAGCTTTGAACAGGGGATCCTCACTGAAGCTTTCTTT. Amino acids: CASSFEQGILTEAFF. Together with reference TRBV7-9 and TRBJ1-1, the CDR3 gives the full variable domain: DTGVSQNPRHKITKRGQNVTFRCDPISEHNRLYWYRQTLGQGPEFLTYFQNEAQLEKSRLLSDRFSAERPKGSFSTLEIQRTEQGDSAMYLCASSFEQGILTEAFFGQGTRLTVV.

This clonotype was observed a handful of times. The V and J genes are TRBV28 and TRBJ2-1; D might be TRBD1 (5 bases). V lost 7 bases and J 3 bases, leaving 16 bases between the germline ends. Germline loops: CDR1 MDHEN, CDR2 SYDVKM. The CDR3 has 15 amino acids. The CDR3 DNA reads TGTGCCAGCATTGCCCGGGCAGGGATCTACAATGAGCAGTTCTTC. Its translation is CASIARAGIYNEQFF.

This clonotype was seen more than once but under ten times. The chain has TRBV7-6 and TRBJ2-3, with TRBD2 matching 8 bases. Germline V gene lookup returns CDR1 SGHVS and CDR2 FNYEAQ. V gave up 3 bases and J gave up 5 bases; unmatched junction bases: 4. CDR3 size: 14 residues. CDR3 nucleotide sequence: TGTGCCAGCAGCTTGGGACTAGTAGAAGATACGCAGTATTTT. This translates into CASSLGLVEDTQYF. Full variable domain (outside the CDR3, taken from reference TRBV7-6 and TRBJ2-3): GAGVSQSPRYKVTKRGQDVALRCDPISGHVSLYWYRQALGQGPEFLTYFNYEAQQDKSGLPNDRFSAERPEGSISTLTIQRTEQRDSAMYRCASSLGLVEDTQYFGPGTRLTVL.

This clonotype was recorded only once. This rearrangement joins TRBV10-3 to TRBJ2-5; D gene unclear. With 11 bases removed from V and 5 bases from J, the gap between germline ends came to 18 bases. The CDR3 runs to 13 residues. CDR1 and CDR2 (germline): ENHRY, SYGVKD. The CDR3 reads CALSVRFWETQYF. CDR3 sequence (DNA): TGTGCCCTATCGGTACGGTTTTGGGAGACCCAGTACTTC.

Only a few counts were recorded for this clonotype. This chain connects TRBV7-2 to TRBJ1-6; TRBD1 matches at 11 bases. Germline V gives CDR1 SGHTA, CDR2 FQGNSA. This CDR3 region has 17 residues. V lost 0 bases and J lost 6; bases outside the gene matches: 4. The CDR3 loop is CASSLAPGQGGNSPLHF. The CDR3, as DNA: TGTGCCAGCAGCTTAGCACCGGGACAGGGGGGTAATTCACCCCTCCACTTT.

The chain combines TRBV6-2 or TRBV6-3 with TRBJ2-7; no reliable D call. The length of the CDR3 is 14 residues. V lost 5 bases and J lost 2, with 13 bases in between. The germline CDR1 and CDR2 sequences are MNHEY and SVGEGT. The CDR3 loop is CASSDPGRTYEQYF. The CDR3 nucleotides read TGTGCCAGCAGTGACCCCGGACGGACCTACGAGCAGTACTTC.

The gene calls are TRBV20-1 and TRBJ2-7; a possible D gene is TRBD2 (5 bases). Deletions cut 2 bases from V and 2 bases from J, with 10 bases between. Germline CDR1 and CDR2: DFQATT and SNEGSKA (reference sequence). The CDR3 contains 13 residues. The CDR3 DNA reads as TGCAGTGCTAGACGAGGGTTGGCCTACGAGCAGTACTTC. This translates into CSARRGLAYEQYF.

V and J are TRBV7-2 and TRBJ1-5; D is uncertain. The CDR3 is made up of 13 amino acids. V was shortened by 5 bases and J by 5 bases, with 10 bases between the two germline ends. CDR1 is SGHTA and CDR2 is FQGNSA in the germline V gene. The CDR3 coding sequence is TGTGCCAGCAGCCCGAGCGGGTATCAGCCCCAGCATTTT. Its protein is CASSPSGYQPQHF.

This clonotype occurred a few times. V usage is TRBV20-1 and J usage is TRBJ2-1, with a tentative D call TRBD2 (7 bases). Trimming removed 6 bases at V and 6 bases at J, with 21 bases between. This CDR3 has 15 residues. Germline V gene data show CDR1 as DFQATT and CDR2 as SNEGSKA (reference sequence). The CDR3 region is CSARPFSGTSNEQFF. The CDR3 DNA is TGCAGTGCCAGACCGTTCAGCGGGACAAGCAATGAGCAGTTCTTC.

This clonotype was counted only a few times. V gene TRBV7-6 combines with J gene TRBJ2-5; D may be TRBD1 (5 bases). CDR1 and CDR2 (germline): SGHVS, FNYEAQ. V was shortened by 3 bases and J by 3 bases, with 14 bases between the two germline ends. This CDR3 comprises 15 residues. In nucleotides, the CDR3 is TGTGCCAGCAGCTTGCGCCAGGGTTTGGAAGAGACCCAGTACTTC. Translation gives CASSLRQGLEETQYF.

A few counts support this clonotype. The genes are TRBV7-8 and TRBJ2-2, with 13 bases lining up with TRBD2. Germline assignment: CDR1 SGHVS and CDR2 FQNEAQ. J gave up 6 bases and V 1 base, and 8 bases lay outside the gene matches. The CDR3 has 18 residues. CDR3 nucleotides: TGTGCCAGCAGCTTAGTAGGGACTAGCGGGGATTTCGCCGGGGAGCTGTTTTTT. Protein sequence: CASSLVGTSGDFAGELFF. The full variable domain, completed using reference TRBV7-8 and TRBJ2-2, is GAGVSQSPRYKVAKRGQDVALRCDPISGHVSLFWYQQALGQGPEFLTYFQNEAQLDKSGLPSDRFFAERPEGSVSTLKIQRTQQEDSAVYLCASSLVGTSGDFAGELFFGEGSRLTVL.

The chain carries TRBV25-1 and TRBJ2-3; 7 bases fit TRBD1. Per germline, CDR1 MGHDK and CDR2 SYGVNS. V lost 4 bases and J lost 1; bases outside the gene matches: 17. The CDR3 is made up of 19 amino acids. In DNA, the CDR3 is TGTGCCAGCAGTGCCAACAGGACAGGTCCCCGGTGGGGCACAGATACGCAGTATTTT. Its protein is CASSANRTGPRWGTDTQYF. Based on the CDR3 plus reference TRBV25-1 and TRBJ2-3, the full variable domain is EADIYQTPRYLVIGTGKKITLECSQTMGHDKMYWYQQDPGMELHLIHYSYGVNSTEKGDLSSESTVSRIRTEHFPLTLESARPSHTSQYLCASSANRTGPRWGTDTQYFGPGTRLTVL.

This clonotype was counted between two and nine times. The chain carries TRBV2 and TRBJ1-5; D is unclear. Per germline, CDR1 SNHLY and CDR2 FYNNEI. This CDR3 spans 15 amino acids. Deletions cut 2 bases from V and 4 bases from J, with 12 bases between. The chain's CDR3 is CASSETRIQNQPQHF. The CDR3 nucleotides are TGTGCCAGCAGTGAAACGAGGATACAGAATCAGCCCCAGCATTTT.

V is TRBV29-1 and J is TRBJ1-1; the D is unclear. This CDR3 has 12 amino acids. Germline loops: CDR1 SQVTM, CDR2 ANQGSEA. Trimming took off 3 bases at V and 2 bases at J, with 7 bases between the two ends. CDR3 coding DNA: TGCAGCGTTGACGGCTTAAACACTGAAGCTTTCTTT. Protein product: CSVDGLNTEAFF.

This clonotype was picked up a small number of times. V gene TRBV19 combines with J gene TRBJ2-7; 7 bases agree with TRBD1. The J segment lost 0 bases and the V segment lost 6 bases, leaving 8 bases of the junction unmatched. The CDR3 extends over 15 amino acids. Germline V gene lookup returns CDR1 LNHDA and CDR2 SQIVND (reference sequence). CDR3 sequence reads: CASRQQGLNSYEQYF. The DNA for the CDR3 is TGTGCCAGTAGACAACAGGGGTTGAACTCCTACGAGCAGTACTTC.

The chain is built from TRBV29-1 and TRBJ1-4; a weak D match, TRBD1 (5 bases). The germline gives CDR1 SQVTM, CDR2 ANQGSEA. The ends were cut back, 5 bases at V and 7 bases at J, with 20 bases in the middle. CDR3 size: 15 residues. CDR3 DNA sequence: TGCAGCGTTCGCGAACGACAGTTATTTACTGAAAAACTGTTTTTT. Translated, it gives CSVRERQLFTEKLFF.